The rows below give T cell receptor beta chains drawn from one sample of a study of blood T cells in healthy people across ages. TCRdb re-called the 5' RACE reads with MiXCR, one entry per CDR3 protein. The table lists about 930,000 distinct CDR3 sequences, about 29% of them singletons. These data were likewise used in another study, on T cells of mothers and their children.

The sample comprised blood. The receptors stem from a woman between 35 and 50 years old in good health. Both conserved end residues are part of each CDR3. The order of the fields is CDR3 length, D gene, clone size, V gene, J gene, CDR3 protein, CDR3 DNA. A D gene is named only where the DNA matches it firmly. Where a row states a size, it is once, few, many or the class of an expanded clone; other rows omit it.

len: 15; d_gene: .; abundance: .; v_gene: TRBV28; j_gene: TRBJ2-6; CDR3aa: CASRDRVAGANALTF; CDR3nt: TGTGCCAGCAGGGATAGGGTGGCAGGGGCCAACGCCCTGACTTTC
len: 14; d_gene: TRBD2; abundance: .; v_gene: TRBV5-1; j_gene: TRBJ2-7; CDR3aa: CASSLSGGADEQYF; CDR3nt: TGCGCCAGCAGCTTGAGCGGGGGGGCTGATGAGCAGTACTTC
len: 14; d_gene: .; abundance: .; v_gene: TRBV7-2; j_gene: TRBJ2-1; CDR3aa: CASSPPYRYNEQFF; CDR3nt: TGTGCCAGCAGCCCCCCCTACAGATACAATGAGCAGTTCTTC
len: 14; d_gene: TRBD1; abundance: .; v_gene: TRBV7-9; j_gene: TRBJ1-6; CDR3aa: CASSSTGTNSPLHF; CDR3nt: TGTGCCAGCAGCTCGACAGGGACAAATTCACCCCTCCACTTT
len: 13; d_gene: .; abundance: .; v_gene: TRBV20-1; j_gene: TRBJ1-6; CDR3aa: CSARDPGASPLHF; CDR3nt: TGCAGTGCTAGAGACCCCGGGGCTTCACCCCTCCACTTT
len: 14; d_gene: .; abundance: many; v_gene: TRBV5-1; j_gene: TRBJ2-7; CDR3aa: CASSSIGSTYEQYF; CDR3nt: TGCGCCAGCAGCTCTATAGGGTCTACCTACGAGCAGTACTTC
len: 16; d_gene: .; abundance: .; v_gene: TRBV6-6; j_gene: TRBJ1-4; CDR3aa: CASSYSAGYTNEKLFF; CDR3nt: TGTGCCAGCAGTTACTCGGCAGGGTACACTAATGAAAAACTGTTTTTT
len: 13; d_gene: TRBD1; abundance: many; v_gene: TRBV20-1; j_gene: TRBJ1-2; CDR3aa: CSARGQGNYGYTF; CDR3nt: TGCAGTGCCAGGGGACAGGGAAACTATGGCTACACCTTC
len: 15; d_gene: .; abundance: many; v_gene: TRBV20-1; j_gene: TRBJ2-5; CDR3aa: CSASSGARYQETQYF; CDR3nt: TGCAGTGCTAGTTCGGGGGCTAGGTACCAAGAGACCCAGTACTTC
len: 18; d_gene: TRBD1; abundance: many; v_gene: TRBV12-3/TRBV12-4; j_gene: TRBJ1-2; CDR3aa: CASSFARGRDRGHYGYTF; CDR3nt: TGTGCCAGCAGTTTCGCGCGGGGCCGGGACAGGGGGCACTATGGCTACACCTTC
len: 16; d_gene: .; abundance: few; v_gene: TRBV5-1; j_gene: TRBJ2-3; CDR3aa: CASSIRPGPGTDTQYF; CDR3nt: TGCGCCAGCAGCATAAGACCGGGACCCGGCACGGATACGCAGTATTTT
len: 14; d_gene: .; abundance: many; v_gene: TRBV7-2; j_gene: TRBJ2-1; CDR3aa: CASSLETVVNEQFF; CDR3nt: TGTGCCAGCAGCTTAGAAACAGTGGTCAATGAGCAGTTCTTC
len: 16; d_gene: TRBD1; abundance: few; v_gene: TRBV20-1; j_gene: TRBJ1-2; CDR3aa: CSAPSTGVAGAYGYTF; CDR3nt: TGCAGTGCTCCATCGACAGGGGTGGCGGGCGCCTATGGCTACACCTTC
len: 12; d_gene: .; abundance: many; v_gene: TRBV5-1; j_gene: TRBJ2-1; CDR3aa: CASSFIPGEQFF; CDR3nt: TGCGCCAGCAGCTTTATTCCGGGTGAGCAGTTCTTC
len: 18; d_gene: TRBD1; abundance: .; v_gene: TRBV5-1; j_gene: TRBJ2-6; CDR3aa: CASSFGPGGAWGANVLTF; CDR3nt: TGCGCCAGCAGCTTTGGGCCAGGGGGCGCATGGGGGGCCAACGTCCTGACTTTC
len: 15; d_gene: TRBD1; abundance: many; v_gene: TRBV7-2; j_gene: TRBJ2-5; CDR3aa: CASSYDRGGSETQYF; CDR3nt: TGTGCCAGCAGCTACGACAGGGGTGGTTCGGAGACCCAGTACTTC
len: 13; d_gene: .; abundance: few; v_gene: TRBV30; j_gene: TRBJ2-7; CDR3aa: CAWPFIHHYEQYF; CDR3nt: TGTGCCTGGCCGTTCATCCACCACTACGAGCAGTACTTC
len: 15; d_gene: TRBD1; abundance: many; v_gene: TRBV4-3; j_gene: TRBJ2-7; CDR3aa: CASSQDLDRAYEQYF; CDR3nt: TGCGCCAGCAGCCAAGATTTGGACAGGGCCTACGAGCAGTACTTC
len: 13; d_gene: TRBD1; abundance: .; v_gene: TRBV29-1; j_gene: TRBJ2-1; CDR3aa: CGVEPGQGARQFF; CDR3nt: TGCGGCGTTGAACCAGGACAGGGGGCAAGGCAGTTCTTC
len: 18; d_gene: .; abundance: few; v_gene: TRBV6-2/TRBV6-3; j_gene: TRBJ2-6; CDR3aa: CASQTPGLYSSGANVLTF; CDR3nt: TGTGCCAGCCAAACGCCGGGTCTATATAGCTCTGGGGCCAACGTCCTGACTTTC
len: 12; d_gene: .; abundance: .; v_gene: TRBV6-7; j_gene: TRBJ2-3; CDR3aa: CASSYGPRDPVF; CDR3nt: TGTGCCAGCAGTTACGGGCCAAGAGACCCAGTATTC
len: 14; d_gene: .; abundance: many; v_gene: TRBV5-1; j_gene: TRBJ2-5; CDR3aa: CASSLGSAQETQYF; CDR3nt: TGCGCCAGCAGCTTGGGATCGGCCCAAGAGACCCAGTACTTC